This is a list of T cell receptor beta chains from one sample in a study of cytomegalovirus exposure and HLA in healthy donors. This table comes from immunoSEQ multiplex PCR, and its TCRdb copy is limited to in-frame clones, with some not included. Of more than 90,000 clones listed, 78% are singletons. The sequencing sample was made of PBMCs. These TCRs come from a woman in her forties in good health and CMV-seropositive. CDR3s include the opening cysteine and the closing phenylalanine or tryptophan. D genes are given only for firm matches. A clone size is listed for some rows: how often the clone was seen (once, few, many), or a class if it is expanded.

j_call | v_call | clone_size | d_call | cdr3_nt | cdr3_aa
TRBJ2-1 | TRBV30 | - | TRBD2 | TGTGCCTGGAGCTCCGGGACTAGTTCCTACAATGAGCAGTTCTTC | CAWSSGTSSYNEQFF
TRBJ2-7 | TRBV10-3 | - | TRBD1 | TGTGCCATCAGTGCCTGGACAGGAGCCTACGAGCAGTACTTC | CAISAWTGAYEQYF
TRBJ2-5 | TRBV6-6 | once | - | TGTGCCAGCAGTTACCGTGAGACCCAGTACTTC | CASSYRETQYF
TRBJ2-3 | TRBV10-3 | - | TRBD2 | TGTGCCATCAGTGAAGGACTAGATGGAGATACGCAGTATTTT | CAISEGLDGDTQYF
TRBJ1-2 | TRBV5-1 | - | TRBD1 | TGCGCCAGCAGCTTGCAAGGGGGCGGCAAAAACTATGGCTACACCTTC | CASSLQGGGKNYGYTF
TRBJ2-5 | TRBV7-9 | - | TRBD1 | TGTGCCAGCAGCTCGGGGACAGGGGCTGGGGAGACCCAGTACTTC | CASSSGTGAGETQYF
TRBJ1-5 | TRBV19 | - | - | TGTGCCAGTAGTCTTTGGGGGGAGAAGCAGCCCCAGCATTTT | CASSLWGEKQPQHF
TRBJ1-2 | TRBV5-6 | - | - | TGTGCCAGCAGCCGGCCAGGTGGGGCAGAATATGGCTACACCTTC | CASSRPGGAEYGYTF
TRBJ2-5 | TRBV7-7 | once | - | TGTGCTAGCAGCTTAGATAGAGGTGGAGAGACCCAGTACTTC | CASSLDRGGETQYF
TRBJ2-2 | TRBV6-1 | - | - | TGTGCCAGCAGTTTTCAGGGGGGCACCGGGGAGCTGTTTTTT | CASSFQGGTGELFF
TRBJ1-1 | TRBV6-1 | - | - | TGTGCCAGCAGAGAACAGAACACTGAAGCTTTCTTT | CASREQNTEAFF
TRBJ2-1 | TRBV12-5 | - | - | TGTGCTAGTGGTTTGCCAGGCAATGAGCAGTTCTTC | CASGLPGNEQFF
TRBJ1-5 | TRBV5-5 | - | TRBD1 | TGTGCCAGCAGCTTAGGACAGGGCTTGGTGGGCAATCAGCCCCAGCATTTT | CASSLGQGLVGNQPQHF
TRBJ2-3 | TRBV5-4 | few | - | TGTGCCAGCAGCTCCATGGCTGACACAGATACGCAGTATTTT | CASSSMADTDTQYF
TRBJ2-2 | TRBV27 | - | - | TGTGCCAGCAGTGGAGGACGCACCGGGGAGCTGTTTTTT | CASSGGRTGELFF
TRBJ2-5 | TRBV7-3 | few | - | TGTGCCAGCAGCCGTGGACAGCAAGAGACCCAGTACTTC | CASSRGQQETQYF
TRBJ1-2 | TRBV27 | - | TRBD1 | TGTGCCAGCAGTTTACTAGGGGGCGCGAGGGGCTACACCTTC | CASSLLGGARGYTF
TRBJ2-7 | TRBV29-1 | - | TRBD2 | TGCAGCGTAGGCGGGAGGGGCTCCTACGAGCAGTACTTC | CSVGGRGSYEQYF
TRBJ1-2 | TRBV5-4 | - | - | TGTGCCAGCAGCTTCGGGAGGGACTATGGCTACACCTTC | CASSFGRDYGYTF
TRBJ2-5 | TRBV2 | - | TRBD1 | TGTGCCAGCAGCACGACTTCAGGGGGCCAAGAGACCCAGTACTTC | CASSTTSGGQETQYF
TRBJ2-7 | TRBV5-1 | - | TRBD2 | TGCGCCAGCAGCTTGCCGGGAGTAGCGGGGTTCGACGAGCAGTACTTC | CASSLPGVAGFDEQYF
TRBJ1-3 | TRBV11-2 | - | - | TGTGCCAGCAGCTCCAGGATCTCTGGAAACACCATATATTTT | CASSSRISGNTIYF
TRBJ1-3 | TRBV30 | - | TRBD1 | TGTGCCTGGAGCACAGGGGGCTCTGGAAACACCATATATTTT | CAWSTGGSGNTIYF
TRBJ2-3 | TRBV2 | - | TRBD1 | TGTGCCAGCAGTGTAGGGGTCCGGCAGGGGGCGTGGGATACGCAGTATTTT | CASSVGVRQGAWDTQYF
TRBJ1-3 | TRBV13 | once | - | TGTGCCAGCAGCCTCTCTGGAAACACCATATATTTT | CASSLSGNTIYF
TRBJ2-2 | TRBV11-2 | once | - | TGTGCCAGCAGCTTTCGGAGCGTGCGGACCGGGGAGCTGTTTTTT | CASSFRSVRTGELFF
TRBJ2-5 | TRBV7-8 | - | - | TGTGCCAGCAGCTTACTTTTAGGGGGTCAGACCCAGTACTTC | CASSLLLGGQTQYF
TRBJ2-7 | TRBV7-9 | once | - | TGTGCCAGCAGCTTGAGGGCCCTTAGCTCCTACGAGCAGTACTTC | CASSLRALSSYEQYF
TRBJ2-7 | TRBV28 | few | TRBD2 | TGTGCCAGCAGTTTTAGCGGGGTGCGGACCTACGAGCAGTACTTC | CASSFSGVRTYEQYF
TRBJ2-5 | TRBV11-3 | - | - | TGTGCCAGCAGCCCCCCGGACTACCAAGAGACCCAGTACTTC | CASSPPDYQETQYF
TRBJ1-4 | TRBV2 | few | - | TGTGCCAGCAGTGATGGGGCAGGCTGGGAAAAACTGTTTTTT | CASSDGAGWEKLFF
TRBJ1-2 | TRBV6-5 | - | - | TGTGCCAGCAGTTTTACCTCGGACTATGGCTACACCTTC | CASSFTSDYGYTF
TRBJ1-1 | TRBV6-5 | - | TRBD1 | TGTGCCAGCAGTTACCGGGACAGGGTTGCTGAAGCTTTCTTT | CASSYRDRVAEAFF
TRBJ2-3 | TRBV5-1 | once | - | TGCGCCAGCAGCCCCGGTGGGGGGGATACGCAGTATTTT | CASSPGGGDTQYF
TRBJ2-3 | TRBV7-9 | few | - | TGTGCCAGCAGCTTTTCCGGAGCCGGCACAGATACGCAGTATTTT | CASSFSGAGTDTQYF